The rows below give T cell receptor beta chains drawn from one sample of a study of PD-L1 blockade in urothelial cancer. Only in-frame clones appear in the TCRdb table, and some are missing; sequencing was by immunoSEQ multiplex PCR. Of about 63,000 clones in the sample, more than 80% are singletons; the top ten hold more than 5.5%. This specimen consisted of PBMCs, obtained around atezolizumab (anti-PD-L1) treatment. The receptors were gathered from a man between 65 and 85 years old with urothelial cancer. CDR3s include the opening cysteine and the closing phenylalanine or tryptophan. The D gene is left open where the match is weak. The size of a clone is reported for some rows only, either as once, few or many, or as a class for expanded clones.

TRBV28	TRBJ1-1	-	-	CASSSTTGWEAFF	TGTGCCAGCAGTTCAACTACCGGGTGGGAAGCTTTCTTT
TRBV2	TRBJ1-2	-	-	CASSLQGIVYGYTF	TGTGCCAGCAGTCTCCAGGGAATTGTCTATGGCTACACCTTC
TRBV18	TRBJ2-1	-	-	CASSPTSTWRGLSEQFF	TGTGCCAGCTCACCAACATCCACATGGAGGGGGCTAAGTGAGCAGTTCTTC
TRBV5-1	TRBJ1-1	-	few	CASSMTVSTEAFF	TGCGCCAGCAGCATGACAGTTTCCACTGAAGCTTTCTTT
TRBV15	TRBJ2-5	TRBD1	-	CATSRDREETQYF	TGTGCCACCAGCAGGGACAGGGAAGAGACCCAGTACTTC
TRBV7-8	TRBJ1-1	TRBD1	-	CASSLDRDFEAFF	TGTGCCAGCAGCTTGGACAGGGATTTCGAAGCTTTCTTT
TRBV11-2	TRBJ1-2	-	-	CASSLNQGGWDGYTF	TGTGCCAGCAGCTTAAACCAAGGGGGTTGGGATGGCTACACCTTC
TRBV9	TRBJ1-3	-	-	CASSPRRTFSGNTIYF	TGTGCCAGCAGCCCTCGCAGGACTTTCTCTGGAAACACCATATATTTT
TRBV2	TRBJ2-3	-	many	CASREGMDTQYF	TGTGCCAGCAGGGAGGGGATGGATACGCAGTATTTT
TRBV6-1	TRBJ2-3	-	-	CASSESVGVTQYF	TGTGCCAGCAGTGAATCGGTGGGAGTAACGCAGTATTTT
TRBV19	TRBJ1-2	-	many	CASSISSQQFYGYTF	TGTGCCAGTAGTATTAGCAGCCAGCAATTCTATGGCTACACCTTC
TRBV11-2	TRBJ1-1	-	-	CASSLAGPNTEAFF	TGTGCCAGCAGCTTAGCAGGCCCGAACACTGAAGCTTTCTTT
TRBV11-2	TRBJ1-2	-	-	CASSLDQGRPYGYTF	TGTGCCAGCAGCTTAGATCAGGGCAGACCTTATGGCTACACCTTC
TRBV9	TRBJ1-4	TRBD1	-	CASSVGGTAEKLFF	TGTGCCAGCAGCGTAGGGGGGACAGCAGAAAAACTGTTTTTT
TRBV19	TRBJ1-1	TRBD1	-	CASSRDRGSTEAFF	TGTGCCAGTAGCCGGGACAGGGGGTCGACTGAAGCTTTCTTT
TRBV9	TRBJ1-2	-	-	CASSVDGRVAGYTF	TGTGCCAGCAGCGTAGACGGCAGGGTTGCTGGCTACACCTTC
TRBV13	TRBJ2-3	-	once	CASSEPTDTQYF	TGTGCCAGCAGCGAGCCCACAGATACGCAGTATTTT
TRBV4-1	TRBJ2-2	-	-	CASSQDTANTGELFF	TGCGCCAGCAGCCAAGATACGGCGAACACCGGGGAGCTGTTTTTT
TRBV5-5	TRBJ2-5	TRBD1	once	CASSPRTGGGGETQYF	TGTGCCAGCAGCCCGAGGACAGGGGGAGGGGGAGAGACCCAGTACTTC
TRBV15	TRBJ2-6	TRBD2	-	CATSRLGGFSGANVLTF	TGTGCCACCAGCCGCTTGGGGGGGTTCTCTGGGGCCAACGTCCTGACTTTC
TRBV2	TRBJ2-7	-	once	CASSWDFSYEQYF	TGTGCCAGCAGTTGGGACTTCTCCTACGAGCAGTACTTC
TRBV6-5	TRBJ2-3	TRBD2	-	CASSYSPSGRVDTQYF	TGTGCCAGCAGTTATAGCCCTAGCGGGAGGGTAGATACGCAGTATTTT
TRBV5-1	TRBJ2-7	TRBD2	few	CASSPSWGGSYEQYF	TGCGCCAGCAGCCCAAGCTGGGGGGGATCCTACGAGCAGTACTTC
TRBV7-2	TRBJ2-7	TRBD2	-	CASSLGPSGVSYEQYF	TGTGCCAGCAGCCTAGGCCCTAGCGGGGTATCCTACGAGCAGTACTTC
TRBV7-2	TRBJ2-7	TRBD1	-	CASSLATGTGNYEQYF	TGTGCCAGCAGCTTAGCTACCGGGACAGGGAACTACGAGCAGTACTTC
TRBV5-5	TRBJ1-5	TRBD1	-	CASSWDRVGQPQHF	TGTGCCAGCAGCTGGGACAGGGTTGGTCAGCCCCAGCATTTT
TRBV5-4	TRBJ2-1	TRBD2	-	CASGGLAVNEQFF	TGTGCCAGCGGAGGACTAGCGGTTAATGAGCAGTTCTTC
TRBV5-6	TRBJ2-2	TRBD2	-	CASSWTSGKYGELFF	TGTGCCAGCAGCTGGACTAGCGGGAAATACGGGGAGCTGTTTTTT
TRBV19	TRBJ1-2	TRBD1	-	CASRTGEYGYTF	TGTGCCAGCAGGACAGGGGAATATGGCTACACCTTC
TRBV7-8	TRBJ2-5	TRBD2	-	CASSPGLAGRIQETQYF	TGTGCCAGCAGCCCGGGACTAGCGGGGCGCATCCAAGAGACCCAGTACTTC
TRBV15	TRBJ2-7	-	-	CATSDGQLSYEQYF	TGTGCCACCAGCGATGGACAGCTCTCCTACGAGCAGTACTTC
TRBV20-1	TRBJ1-1	-	few	CSAPSNTEAFF	TGCAGTGCTCCCTCGAACACTGAAGCTTTCTTT
TRBV5-6	TRBJ2-7	TRBD1	-	CASSAGDRGNESGEQYF	TGTGCCAGCAGCGCGGGGGACAGGGGAAATGAATCGGGAGAGCAGTACTTC
TRBV5-1	TRBJ1-1	-	once	CASSLALAANTEAFF	TGCGCCAGCAGCTTGGCCTTGGCCGCTAACACTGAAGCTTTCTTT
TRBV19	TRBJ1-1	TRBD1	-	CASTPTGGGTEAFF	TGTGCCAGTACACCGACAGGGGGAGGCACTGAAGCTTTCTTT
TRBV11-2	TRBJ1-6	-	-	CASSLGQTNSPLHF	TGTGCCAGCAGCTTAGGACAGACCAATTCACCCCTCCACTTT
TRBV9	TRBJ2-3	TRBD1	-	CASTRDRVTDTQYF	TGTGCCAGCACACGGGACAGGGTCACAGATACGCAGTATTTT
TRBV5-1	TRBJ1-2	-	-	CASSLEPGNYGYTF	TGCGCCAGCAGCTTGGAGCCAGGGAACTATGGCTACACCTTC
TRBV7-2	TRBJ2-1	TRBD2	-	CASGTSGVNEQFF	TGTGCCAGCGGGACTAGCGGGGTCAATGAGCAGTTCTTC
TRBV30	TRBJ2-1	-	-	CAWSQGSSYNEQFF	TGTGCCTGGAGTCAGGGAAGCTCCTACAATGAGCAGTTCTTC
TRBV4-3	TRBJ2-1	-	few	CASSQEGGTGFDEQFF	TGCGCCAGCAGCCAAGAAGGGGGAACAGGGTTCGATGAGCAGTTCTTC
TRBV19	TRBJ2-7	TRBD2	-	CASSHLSSGRAEALSEQYF	TGTGCCAGTAGCCACTTGTCTAGCGGGAGGGCCGAGGCCCTCTCCGAGCAGTACTTC
TRBV29-1	TRBJ1-2	-	-	CSVYRGANYGYTF	TGCAGCGTCTACCGGGGGGCTAACTATGGCTACACCTTC
TRBV4-2	TRBJ1-1	-	-	CASSQDPWGVTEAFF	TGTGCCAGCAGCCAAGATCCCTGGGGGGTTACTGAAGCTTTCTTT
TRBV6-6	TRBJ1-1	-	-	CASSPDSLAFF	TGTGCCAGCAGTCCGGACAGTTTAGCTTTCTTT
TRBV7-9	TRBJ1-1	TRBD1	-	CASSKGQTNTEAFF	TGTGCCAGCAGCAAGGGACAGACGAACACTGAAGCTTTCTTT
TRBV5-1	TRBJ1-4	-	-	CASSLARSAETNEKLFF	TGCGCCAGCAGCTTGGCCCGTTCGGCGGAAACTAATGAAAAACTGTTTTTT
TRBV7-9	TRBJ1-2	-	-	CASSLAGEGGYTF	TGTGCCAGCAGCTTAGCAGGGGAAGGGGGCTACACCTTC
TRBV29-1	TRBJ1-1	-	-	CSASGSMNTEAFF	TGCAGCGCATCCGGGTCCATGAACACTGAAGCTTTCTTT
TRBV29-1	TRBJ1-1	TRBD1	-	CSVERTGDGTEAFF	TGCAGCGTTGAAAGAACAGGGGATGGCACTGAAGCTTTCTTT
TRBV6-6	TRBJ2-7	-	-	CASSYGLGYEQYF	TGTGCCAGCAGTTACGGTCTAGGCTACGAGCAGTACTTC
TRBV6-1	TRBJ2-1	-	-	CASTLTYNEQFF	TGTGCCAGCACTTTAACATACAATGAGCAGTTCTTC
TRBV6-1	TRBJ1-2	-	-	CASIVKQGHGYTF	TGTGCCAGCATCGTAAAACAGGGACATGGCTACACCTTC
TRBV2	TRBJ2-2	-	-	CASKTGTRGTGELFF	TGTGCCAGCAAAACAGGGACCCGAGGCACCGGGGAGCTGTTTTTT